What follows describes a single T cell receptor beta chain. Trimming removed 2 bases at V and 12 bases at J, with 19 bases between. The germline V gene encodes CDR1 LGHDT and CDR2 YNNKEL (reference sequence). CDR3 length: 14 residues. The data were produced by immunoSEQ multiplex PCR, yet TCRdb's version contains in-frame clones alone and is incomplete. There are approximately 130,000 clones in the sample; 77% occur only once, and over 15% lies in the top ten. This entry comes from a study of blood T cell repertoires in COVID-19. About the research overall: T cells, B-cell-depleted T cells, or PBMCs supplied cDNA or gDNA.

The source of this sequence is a man older than 75 with acute or convalescent COVID-19. Sequencing used peripheral blood. This chain uses TRBV3-1 (or the pseudogene TRBV3-2) with TRBJ1-2; D is unclear. The CDR3 region is CASSQRLGREWHTF. CDR3 bases: TGTGCCAGCAGCCAAAGGCTGGGGAGAGAGTGGCACACCTTC.